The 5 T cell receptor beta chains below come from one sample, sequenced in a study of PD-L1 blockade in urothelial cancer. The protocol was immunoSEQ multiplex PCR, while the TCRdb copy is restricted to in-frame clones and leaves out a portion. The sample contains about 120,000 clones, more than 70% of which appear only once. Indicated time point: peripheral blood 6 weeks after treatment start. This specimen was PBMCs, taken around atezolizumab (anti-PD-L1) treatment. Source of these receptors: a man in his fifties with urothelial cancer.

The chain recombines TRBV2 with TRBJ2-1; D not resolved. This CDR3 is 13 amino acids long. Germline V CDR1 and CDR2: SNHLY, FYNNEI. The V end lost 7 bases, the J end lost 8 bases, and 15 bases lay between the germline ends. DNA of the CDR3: TGTGCCAGCACACTGCGGAGATTGGATGAGCAGTTCTTC. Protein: CASTLRRLDEQFF.

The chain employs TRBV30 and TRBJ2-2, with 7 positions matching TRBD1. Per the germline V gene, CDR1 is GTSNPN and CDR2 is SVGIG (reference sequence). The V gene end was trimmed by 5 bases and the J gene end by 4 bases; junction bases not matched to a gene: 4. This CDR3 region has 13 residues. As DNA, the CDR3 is TGTGCCTGGGGACAGGTCTTCACCGGGGAGCTGTTTTTT. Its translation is CAWGQVFTGELFF.

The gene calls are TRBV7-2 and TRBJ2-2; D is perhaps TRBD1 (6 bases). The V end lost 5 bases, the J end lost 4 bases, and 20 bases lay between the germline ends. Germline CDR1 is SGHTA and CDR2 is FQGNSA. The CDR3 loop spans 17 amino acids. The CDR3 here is CASSPVGGSVATGELFF. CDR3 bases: TGTGCCAGCAGCCCAGTAGGGGGATCTGTTGCCACCGGGGAGCTGTTTTTT.

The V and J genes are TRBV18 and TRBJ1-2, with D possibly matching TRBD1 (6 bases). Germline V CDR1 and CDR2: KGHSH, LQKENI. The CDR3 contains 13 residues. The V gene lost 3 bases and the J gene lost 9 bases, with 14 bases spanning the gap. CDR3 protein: CASSPPGTTSYTF. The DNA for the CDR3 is TGTGCCAGCTCACCGCCCGGGACAACAAGCTACACCTTC.

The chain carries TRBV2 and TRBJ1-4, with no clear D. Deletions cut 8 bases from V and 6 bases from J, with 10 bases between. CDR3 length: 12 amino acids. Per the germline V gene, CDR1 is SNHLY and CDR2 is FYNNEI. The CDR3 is CASAREDEKLFF. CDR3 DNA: TGTGCCAGCGCGAGAGAGGATGAAAAACTGTTTTTT. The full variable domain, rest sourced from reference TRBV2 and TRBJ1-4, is EPEVTQTPSHQVTQMGQEVILRCVPISNHLYFYWYRQILGQKVEFLVSFYNNEISEKSEIFDDQFSVERPDGSNFTLKIRSTKLEDSAMYFCASAREDEKLFFGSGTQLSVL.